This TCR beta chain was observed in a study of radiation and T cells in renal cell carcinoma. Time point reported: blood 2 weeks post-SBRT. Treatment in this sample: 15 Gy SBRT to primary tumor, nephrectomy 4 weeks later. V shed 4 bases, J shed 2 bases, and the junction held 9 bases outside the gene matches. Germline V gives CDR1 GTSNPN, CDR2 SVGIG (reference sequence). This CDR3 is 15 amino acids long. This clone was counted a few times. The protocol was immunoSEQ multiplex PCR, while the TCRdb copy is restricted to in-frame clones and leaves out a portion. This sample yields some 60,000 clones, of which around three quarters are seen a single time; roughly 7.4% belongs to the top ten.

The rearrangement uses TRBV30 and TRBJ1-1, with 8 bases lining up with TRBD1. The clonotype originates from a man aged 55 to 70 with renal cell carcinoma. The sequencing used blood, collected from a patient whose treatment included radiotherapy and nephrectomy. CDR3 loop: CAWNKQGGINTEAFF. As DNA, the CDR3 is TGTGCCTGGAATAAACAGGGGGGGATTAACACTGAAGCTTTCTTT.